This T cell receptor beta chain was obtained from a study of blood T cells in healthy people across ages. PCR was performed a second time for 7 to 11 cycles using a sample-barcoded 5' primer and a J-beta primer mix. With 12 random nucleotides, a template-switch adaptor tagged each individual cDNA molecule. TCRdb used MiXCR to reprocess the 5' RACE reads, holding one entry per CDR3 protein. The profile shows fewer than 2,000,000 distinct CDR3 sequences, about two fifths of them singletons. Trimming pared 5 bases from V and 1 base from J, leaving 18 bases between. The CDR3 loop spans 15 amino acids. In germline, CDR1 is DFQATT, CDR2 SNEGSKA (reference sequence). Notes on the study in general: With age, beta diversity per million T cells declined roughly linearly, significantly by 30 to 40.

As for this clonotype: Its cognate antigen is unknown.

The sequence was obtained from a human donor in good health. The sample comprised blood. V and J are TRBV20-1 and TRBJ2-7; D may be TRBD1 (6 bases). This CDR3 is CSAPRSGDSSYEQYF. The DNA for the CDR3 is TGCAGTGCTCCCCGGTCAGGGGATTCGTCCTACGAGCAGTACTTC.